This is a list of T cell receptor beta chains from one sample in a study of T-cell memory formation after mild COVID-19. TCRdb passed the 5' RACE reads through MiXCR, listing each CDR3 protein once. The data show approximately 580,000 distinct CDR3 sequences, roughly 22% seen once. Sequenced sample: PBMCs or a T cell subset sorted from them (not recorded which). The receptors stem from an adult woman who had mild COVID-19 (a few samples of this study predate the infection). Cell type and time point are not known. The CDR3 runs from the conserved cysteine through the conserved F or W. Fields, in order: V gene, J gene, D gene, clone size, CDR3 protein, CDR3 DNA. The D gene is left open where the match is weak. Rows may omit the clone size; those that give it use once, few, many or a size class.

v_gene: TRBV6-6
j_gene: TRBJ2-6
d_gene: TRBD2
abundance: once
CDR3aa: CASSPGLAAVGGANVLTF
CDR3nt: TGTGCCAGCAGTCCGGGACTAGCGGCAGTTGGCGGGGCCAACGTCCTGACTTTC

v_gene: TRBV30
j_gene: TRBJ2-1
d_gene: .
abundance: .
CDR3aa: CAWSGLVPRNEQFF
CDR3nt: TGTGCCTGGAGTGGGCTCGTGCCGCGGAATGAGCAGTTCTTC

v_gene: TRBV19
j_gene: TRBJ1-1
d_gene: .
abundance: .
CDR3aa: CASSFRGQYTEAFF
CDR3nt: TGTGCCAGTAGTTTCAGAGGACAGTACACTGAAGCTTTCTTT

v_gene: TRBV21-1
j_gene: TRBJ2-7
d_gene: .
abundance: .
CDR3aa: CASSLERLPYYEQYF
CDR3nt: TGTGCCAGCAGTTTAGAGCGGTTGCCCTACTACGAGCAGTACTTC

v_gene: TRBV12-5
j_gene: TRBJ2-3
d_gene: .
abundance: many
CDR3aa: CASGFPAAGPEDTQYF
CDR3nt: TGTGCTAGTGGTTTCCCCGCGGCGGGACCCGAGGATACGCAGTATTTT

v_gene: TRBV9
j_gene: TRBJ2-1
d_gene: .
abundance: few
CDR3aa: CASSGGLHLSEQFF
CDR3nt: TGTGCCAGCAGCGGGGGTCTTCATCTGAGTGAGCAGTTCTTC

v_gene: TRBV12-3/TRBV12-4
j_gene: TRBJ1-2
d_gene: .
abundance: few
CDR3aa: CASSTRRSLSHYGYTF
CDR3nt: TGTGCCAGCAGTACAAGGAGAAGTTTGTCCCACTATGGCTACACCTTC

v_gene: TRBV6-5
j_gene: TRBJ1-2
d_gene: TRBD1
abundance: .
CDR3aa: CASSYRQGAIGYTF
CDR3nt: TGTGCCAGCAGTTACAGACAGGGGGCTATTGGCTACACCTTC

v_gene: TRBV7-3
j_gene: TRBJ2-1
d_gene: .
abundance: .
CDR3aa: CASSSLPGSINEQFF
CDR3nt: TGTGCCAGCAGCTCCTTACCCGGGTCGATAAATGAGCAGTTCTTC

v_gene: TRBV30
j_gene: TRBJ2-5
d_gene: .
abundance: .
CDR3aa: CAWKWTTQETQYF
CDR3nt: TGTGCCTGGAAATGGACCACCCAAGAGACCCAGTACTTC

v_gene: TRBV3-1
j_gene: TRBJ2-7
d_gene: TRBD1
abundance: .
CDR3aa: CASSPLDRGLREQYF
CDR3nt: TGTGCCAGCAGCCCACTGGACAGGGGGCTTCGGGAGCAGTACTTC

v_gene: TRBV20-1
j_gene: TRBJ1-1
d_gene: .
abundance: few
CDR3aa: CSARVKGWINTEAFF
CDR3nt: TGCAGTGCTAGAGTCAAGGGTTGGATCAACACTGAAGCTTTCTTT

v_gene: TRBV5-5
j_gene: TRBJ2-7
d_gene: TRBD1
abundance: few
CDR3aa: CASSDRDRDLGEQYF
CDR3nt: TGTGCCAGCAGTGACCGGGACAGGGATTTAGGCGAGCAGTACTTC

v_gene: TRBV5-4
j_gene: TRBJ2-3
d_gene: .
abundance: few
CDR3aa: CASSLSLPADTQYF
CDR3nt: TGTGCCAGCAGCTTGTCTTTGCCCGCAGATACGCAGTATTTT

v_gene: TRBV27
j_gene: TRBJ2-7
d_gene: TRBD2
abundance: .
CDR3aa: CASSSTTSGRYEQYF
CDR3nt: TGTGCCAGCAGTTCCACGACTAGCGGGAGGTACGAGCAGTACTTC